This T cell receptor beta chain stems from a study of blood T cell repertoires in COVID-19. Study overall: Some COVID-19 samples were acute and others convalescent; all came from the United States, Italy and Spain. In each case, the material was cDNA or gDNA derived from T cells, B-cell-depleted T cells, or PBMCs.

The authors' processing: Amplification of reference gene primers was used by the study to estimate nucleated cell counts. Some clones are missing from TCRdb's copy, which holds only in-frame ones; the method was immunoSEQ multiplex PCR. V and J calls and clone size are copied from that table; D and trimming were computed from the DNA. This table has approximately 210,000 clones, almost 85% appearing once. J was trimmed by 5 bases and V by 6 bases; bases with no gene match: 9. The CDR3 runs 15 residues. In germline, CDR1 is LNHDA, CDR2 SQIVND (reference sequence). Sequences were obtained from peripheral blood. The V call is TRBV19, the J call TRBJ2-2; 7 bases line up with TRBD1. This clonotype was obtained from a woman in her seventies with active or convalescent COVID-19. CDR3 sequence (DNA): TGTGCCAGTAGCCCGAAGGGGGCGCAAACCGGGGAGCTGTTTTTT. Residues: CASSPKGAQTGELFF. Looking up the rest from reference TRBV19 and TRBJ2-2 gives the full variable domain: DGGITQSPKYLFRKEGQNVTLSCEQNLNHDAMYWYRQDPGQGLRLIYYSQIVNDFQKGDIAEGYSVSREKKESFPLTVTSAQKNPTAFYLCASSPKGAQTGELFFGEGSRLTVL.